The T cell receptor beta chain under discussion was sequenced for a study of blood T cell repertoires in COVID-19. The V gene end was trimmed by 0 bases and the J gene end by 7 bases; junction bases not matched to a gene: 14. CDR3 length: 18 amino acids. CDR1 and CDR2 from the germline V gene are MDHEN and SYDVKM. TCRdb's copy holds only in-frame clones and misses some; the assay was immunoSEQ multiplex PCR. This repertoire shows about 250,000 clones, roughly 85% found once; its top ten account for under 4%. The sequence was obtained from a man younger than 35 with active or convalescent COVID-19. The source material was peripheral blood. The chain recombines TRBV28 with TRBJ2-2, with TRBD1 matching over 7 bases. In DNA form, the CDR3 reads TGTGCCAGCAGTTTATGGACCCTCAAGACAGGGATAAACGGGGAGCTGTTTTTT. It codes for CASSLWTLKTGINGELFF.